These T cell receptor beta chains were read from a single sample in a study of blood T cell repertoires in COVID-19. The repertoire was sequenced with immunoSEQ multiplex PCR; TCRdb's copy has only in-frame clones and lacks some. The table has under 300,000 clones, roughly three quarters seen once. What was sequenced was peripheral blood. These receptors were collected from a woman in her thirties or forties with active or convalescent COVID-19. Both conserved end residues are part of each CDR3. D genes are given only for firm matches. The size entry is marked missing in some rows and otherwise reads once, few, many or a size class.

CDR3nt,CDR3aa,abundance,v_gene,d_gene,j_gene
TGCGCCAGCAGTGATTTAGGCGGGGGGTTGTACAATGAGCAGTTCTTC,CASSDLGGGLYNEQFF,-,TRBV10-2,TRBD2,TRBJ2-1
TGTGCCAGCAGCTTAGGTCCCGGAGGGACCACCGGGGAGCTGTTTTTT,CASSLGPGGTTGELFF,-,TRBV11-2,-,TRBJ2-2
TGTGCCAGCGCGAAAGCGGGGGTCCGGGGGGGAGAGCAGTACTTC,CASAKAGVRGGEQYF,-,TRBV28,TRBD2,TRBJ2-7
TGTGCCAGCAGCCAAGGTCTCGGGGGGGCGAAGGCTGGAAACACCATATATTTT,CASSQGLGGAKAGNTIYF,-,TRBV3-1/TRBV3-2,-,TRBJ1-3
TGTGCCAGCAGCCTGGACAGGGGGCGCGTAAGCTACACCTTC,CASSLDRGRVSYTF,-,TRBV6-6,TRBD1,TRBJ1-2
TGTGCCAGCAGCTTAGGGGAGGTGGGCTATGGCTACACCTTC,CASSLGEVGYGYTF,-,TRBV7-9,-,TRBJ1-2
TGTGCCAGCAGCTTGACGGGACAGGGGAACACTGAAGCTTTCTTT,CASSLTGQGNTEAFF,-,TRBV11-2,TRBD1,TRBJ1-1
TGTGCCAGCAGCCATGGGACTAGCGGGAACACAGATACGCAGTATTTT,CASSHGTSGNTDTQYF,-,TRBV7-9,TRBD2,TRBJ2-3
TGTGCCAGCAGTTTTAGTCTCTGGGATACGCAGTATTTT,CASSFSLWDTQYF,-,TRBV12-3/TRBV12-4,-,TRBJ2-3
TGTGCCACCCAAGGGGACAGAGCTACCTATAGCAATCAGCCCCAGCATTTT,CATQGDRATYSNQPQHF,-,TRBV10-3,TRBD1,TRBJ1-5
TGTGCCAGCAGCTTGGAATATGGAGGCACAGATACGCAGTATTTT,CASSLEYGGTDTQYF,-,TRBV5-4,-,TRBJ2-3
TGTGCCAGCAGTAGAACAGCTCTCGGGGGCTATGGCTACACCTTC,CASSRTALGGYGYTF,-,TRBV27,-,TRBJ1-2
TGCGCCAGCAGCCAAACCCCAGGACTAGCGGGGGAGGAGACCCAGTACTTC,CASSQTPGLAGEETQYF,-,TRBV4-1,TRBD2,TRBJ2-5
TGTGCCAGCAGTGATCCTCGGTACAATGAGCAGTTCTTC,CASSDPRYNEQFF,-,TRBV25-1,-,TRBJ2-1
TGTGCCAGCAGCGTAGACCCAAGCGGGGGGGCCGATGAGCAGTTCTTC,CASSVDPSGGADEQFF,-,TRBV9,TRBD2,TRBJ2-1
TGTGCCAGTAGTCAGGGGAGAGGGACAGATACGCAGTATTTT,CASSQGRGTDTQYF,few,TRBV19,-,TRBJ2-3
TGTGCCAGCAGTGAGAAGTGGCTAGCCAAAAACATTCAGTACTTC,CASSEKWLAKNIQYF,-,TRBV2,-,TRBJ2-4
TGTGCCAGCAGTTTCGTGGAGGTGACACACTATGGCTACACCTTC,CASSFVEVTHYGYTF,-,TRBV28,-,TRBJ1-2
TGTGCCAGCAGCCCTACCCGAACTAACAATGAGCAGTTCTTC,CASSPTRTNNEQFF,-,TRBV13,-,TRBJ2-1
TGCGCCAGCAGAGGGTTGGCGGGGGGACACCAGTTCTTC,CASRGLAGGHQFF,once,TRBV4-1,TRBD2,TRBJ2-1
TGTGCCAGCATGGGGGCAGACAATCAGCCCCAGCATTTT,CASMGADNQPQHF,-,TRBV2,-,TRBJ1-5
TGTGCCAGCAGTTACTCGCCGGGACAGTATTCTGGGGCCAACGTCCTGACTTTC,CASSYSPGQYSGANVLTF,-,TRBV6-7,TRBD1,TRBJ2-6
TGCGCCAGCAGCGAAGGGGGACCCACAGATACGCAGTATTTT,CASSEGGPTDTQYF,-,TRBV5-1,-,TRBJ2-3
TGCGCCAGCAGTGAGTCGAGGACAGAAAATTCACCCCTCCACTTT,CASSESRTENSPLHF,-,TRBV10-1,-,TRBJ1-6
TGTGCCAGCAGTTCGGGTTCCGCGAACACCGGGGAGCTGTTTTTT,CASSSGSANTGELFF,few,TRBV2,-,TRBJ2-2
TGTGCCAGCAGTTTCTCTACTTTGGGGGGGGTGGTAGCTTTCTTT,CASSFSTLGGVVAFF,-,TRBV28,-,TRBJ1-1
TGTGCCAGCAATCTAGGAAGCAATCAGCCCCAGCATTTT,CASNLGSNQPQHF,once,TRBV28,-,TRBJ1-5
TGTGCCATCAGCGCCGGCGGGAGAAACAATAATTCACCCCTCCACTTT,CAISAGGRNNNSPLHF,-,TRBV10-3,-,TRBJ1-6
TGCGCCAGCAGTGAGTCGACTCCGGAGACCCAGTACTTC,CASSESTPETQYF,few,TRBV10-1,-,TRBJ2-5
TGTGCCTCAATGGGGTCGGGAGGTCAGCCCCAGCATTTT,CASMGSGGQPQHF,-,TRBV19,-,TRBJ1-5
TGTGCCAGCAGCTTAGCCAGCGCCCTACGTAACTATGGCTACACCTTC,CASSLASALRNYGYTF,-,TRBV7-2,-,TRBJ1-2
TGCAGCCTTAGGGGCGACAATGAGCAGTTCTTC,CSLRGDNEQFF,few,TRBV29-1,-,TRBJ2-1
TGTGCCAGCAGCTTCGCTAGCGGGGCCTACAATGAGCAGTTCTTC,CASSFASGAYNEQFF,-,TRBV7-3,TRBD2,TRBJ2-1
TGTGCCAGCACCCGGGGGGGGTGGAACACTGAAGCTTTCTTT,CASTRGGWNTEAFF,-,TRBV6-5,-,TRBJ1-1
TGTGCCAGCAGCGTAGAGGGGACTAAGTCAGATACGCAGTATTTT,CASSVEGTKSDTQYF,-,TRBV9,TRBD2,TRBJ2-3
TGTGCCAGCAGCCAACTTATGAACACTGAAGCTTTCTTT,CASSQLMNTEAFF,-,TRBV7-9,-,TRBJ1-1
TGTGCCAGCAGCTTAGGCCTAGCGGGGGGCACGGGTGAGCAGTTCTTC,CASSLGLAGGTGEQFF,-,TRBV7-3,TRBD2,TRBJ2-1
TGCGCCAGCAGTGAGACGGGCTCCTACAATGAGCAGTTCTTC,CASSETGSYNEQFF,-,TRBV10-1,-,TRBJ2-1
TGTGCCAGCAGCCAAGATTATGGGGCAGGTGGTCTAGGCTACACCTTC,CASSQDYGAGGLGYTF,many,TRBV4-2,-,TRBJ1-2
TGTGCCAGCAGCCACGTTGGGGGGATGAACACTGAAGCTTTCTTT,CASSHVGGMNTEAFF,-,TRBV6-6,-,TRBJ1-1
TGTGCCAGCGGGGGCGGCACAGATACGCAGTATTTT,CASGGGTDTQYF,-,TRBV11-3,-,TRBJ2-3
TGTGCCAGCAGCCCCGTGACAGGCGGGTCCGACACTGAAGCTTTCTTT,CASSPVTGGSDTEAFF,-,TRBV21-1,-,TRBJ1-1
TGTGCCAGCAGCCCGGGAGGGGGGTATACCTACGAGCAGTACTTC,CASSPGGGYTYEQYF,-,TRBV11-2,TRBD2,TRBJ2-7
TGCGCCAGCAGCTTGGACGGGTTTGGGTACTCACCCCTCCACTTT,CASSLDGFGYSPLHF,-,TRBV5-1,-,TRBJ1-6
TGTGCCAGCAGTTTGCCCATGGGGACAGGGGACACTGAAGCTTTCTTT,CASSLPMGTGDTEAFF,-,TRBV28,TRBD1,TRBJ1-1
TGTGCCAGCAGTTACTCGAAACAGAGCAATCAGCCCCAGCATTTT,CASSYSKQSNQPQHF,-,TRBV6-5,-,TRBJ1-5
TGTGCCAGCAGCCAAGGAGGAGGGGCAGCTCTCTATGGCTACACCTTC,CASSQGGGAALYGYTF,-,TRBV3-1/TRBV3-2,-,TRBJ1-2
TGTGCCAGCCCCCCATGGAACGCTAGGGGCTACACCTTC,CASPPWNARGYTF,-,TRBV5-8,-,TRBJ1-2
TGTGCCAGCAGCGTAGCTGGGGCGGGGGGAGACAATGAGCAGTTCTTC,CASSVAGAGGDNEQFF,-,TRBV9,TRBD2,TRBJ2-1
TGCGCCAGCAGCCAAGATCCGGGACAGGGATTTGGCTACACCTTC,CASSQDPGQGFGYTF,-,TRBV4-1,TRBD1,TRBJ1-2
TGTGCCAGCAGCTCGGACAGGCACACCGGGGAGCTGTTTTTT,CASSSDRHTGELFF,few,TRBV5-4,TRBD1,TRBJ2-2
TGTGCCAGCAGCACACCCGGGACAGGGGAATCACCCCTCCACTTT,CASSTPGTGESPLHF,-,TRBV28,TRBD1,TRBJ1-6
TGTGCCAGCGCCAACCAGGACGGACACTACGAGCAGTACTTC,CASANQDGHYEQYF,-,TRBV6-5,-,TRBJ2-7